This T cell receptor (beta chain) was observed in a study of CD8+ T cells in alopecia areata. Study-level background: At a dose of 5 to 10 mg twice daily, oral tofacitinib was given to treated patients. Tofacitinib lasted 6 to 18 months, then 6 months off drug.

General observations from the study: Clonality in lesional scalp, especially alopecia totalis/universalis, exceeded that of normal scalp.

Remarks on this clone: What it binds is unknown.

CD4+ and CD8+ T cells were sorted from PBMCs. Reverse transcribed after extraction, RNA yielded cDNA as the sequencing template. Repertoires were generated with immunoSEQ multiplex PCR, while TCRdb's copy carries only in-frame clones and drops some. Of roughly 150,000 clones listed, more than 45% were seen once; the top ten hold around 6.8%. The ends lost 10 bases at V and 5 bases at J; junction bases unmatched: 5. Germline loops: CDR1 SNHLY, CDR2 FYNNEI. This CDR3 comprises 13 residues. The receptor's source is a human donor with alopecia areata. The V gene is TRBV2, the J gene TRBJ2-1, with 10 positions matching TRBD2. The material sequenced was CD4+ T cells sorted from blood. CDR3 loop: CATQREGNNEQFF. CDR3 coding DNA: TGTGCCACCCAGCGGGAGGGAAACAATGAGCAGTTCTTC. The complete variable domain, with remaining parts taken from reference TRBV2 and TRBJ2-1, reads EPEVTQTPSHQVTQMGQEVILRCVPISNHLYFYWYRQILGQKVEFLVSFYNNEISEKSEIFDDQFSVERPDGSNFTLKIRSTKLEDSAMYFCATQREGNNEQFFGPGTRLTVL.